Shown below are 17 T cell receptor beta chains from a single sample sequenced in a study of T cell responses to AZD1222 COVID-19 vaccine. TCRdb's copy holds only in-frame clones and misses some; the assay was immunoSEQ multiplex PCR. The table has about 180,000 clones, about nine tenths seen once; the top ten hold approximately 1.4%. The starting material was peripheral blood, obtained on day 0 of AZD1222 vaccination. Receptor source: an adult in good health.

In this sample, this clone turned up many times. The chain combines TRBV5-4 with TRBJ2-5, with D possibly matching TRBD1 (6 bases). Germline V lookup: CDR1 SGHNT, CDR2 YYREEE (reference sequence). Trimming cost V 0 bases and J 2 bases, with 11 bases left between them. The CDR3 covers 15 residues. CDR3 DNA: TGTGCCAGCAGCTTGGCCGGCAGGGGACAAGAGACCCAGTACTTC. Residues: CASSLAGRGQETQYF.

This rearrangement joins TRBV3-1 (or the pseudogene TRBV3-2) to TRBJ1-5, with D unclear. CDR3 length equals 13 residues. With 0 bases removed from V and 5 bases from J, the gap between germline ends came to 5 bases. Germline-derived CDR1 and CDR2 are LGHDT and YNNKEL (reference sequence). CDR3 nucleotides: TGTGCCAGCAGCCAAGACTGGGATCAGCCCCAGCATTTT. This gives the protein CASSQDWDQPQHF.

This chain uses TRBV19 with TRBJ1-5; no reliable D call. Germline V gene lookup returns CDR1 LNHDA and CDR2 SQIVND (reference sequence). This CDR3 is built from 13 residues. Trimming removed 4 bases at V and 5 bases at J, with 9 bases between. The CDR3 DNA is TGTGCCAGTAGTAACGACGCATATCAGCCCCAGCATTTT. Amino acids: CASSNDAYQPQHF. Variable domain in full (rest from reference TRBV19 and TRBJ1-5): DGGITQSPKYLFRKEGQNVTLSCEQNLNHDAMYWYRQDPGQGLRLIYYSQIVNDFQKGDIAEGYSVSREKKESFPLTVTSAQKNPTAFYLCASSNDAYQPQHFGDGTRLSIL.

This chain joins TRBV7-3 and TRBJ1-2, with TRBD1 matching 7 bases. Trimming removed 4 bases from V and 2 bases from J; junction bases left unmatched: 7. The CDR3 has 15 amino acids. CDR1 is SGHTA, CDR2 FQGTGA, per germline. The CDR3 here is CASSSTGAVNYGYTF. CDR3 nucleotides: TGTGCCAGCAGCTCAACAGGGGCAGTGAACTATGGCTACACCTTC.

The chain joins TRBV10-3 to TRBJ1-3, with D unclear. Germline CDR1 reads ENHRY; CDR2 reads SYGVKD. The CDR3 loop spans 19 amino acids. Trimming removed 3 bases from V and 0 bases from J, with 21 bases in between. In nucleotides, the CDR3 is TGTGCCATCAGTGATTTGTATATTGGAGACTTATTCTCTGGAAACACCATATATTTT. Protein product: CAISDLYIGDLFSGNTIYF.

The chain has TRBV4-2 and TRBJ2-6, with D uncertain. The germline gives CDR1 LGHNA, CDR2 YNFKEQ. V lost 0 bases, J lost 0 bases, and 9 bases lay in between. The CDR3 has 17 residues. CDR3 amino acids: CASSQDRINSGANVLTF. The DNA for the CDR3 is TGTGCCAGCAGCCAAGACAGGATCAACTCTGGGGCCAACGTCCTGACTTTC.

The chain recombines TRBV9 with TRBJ2-3; a weak D match, TRBD2 (5 bases). The CDR3 runs 13 residues. Germline values: CDR1 SGDLS, CDR2 YYNGEE. Deletions cut 0 bases from V and 14 bases from J, with 16 bases between. The CDR3 here is CASSVETRGIPYF. The CDR3, as DNA: TGTGCCAGCAGCGTAGAAACTAGAGGTATACCGTATTTT.

This chain uses TRBV30 with TRBJ1-5; D perhaps matches TRBD1 (6 bases). Germline V gene sequence: CDR1 GTSNPN, CDR2 SVGIG (reference sequence). V lost 0 bases and J 7 bases, leaving 16 bases between the germline ends. The CDR3 contains 15 residues. The CDR3 DNA is TGTGCCTGGAGTGTACGGAAGGGGGTAGACCAGCCCCAGCATTTT. It yields the protein CAWSVRKGVDQPQHF.

This chain joins TRBV12-3 or TRBV12-4 and TRBJ2-1; 8 bases match TRBD1. V lost 4 bases to trimming and J lost 8 bases; unmatched junction nucleotides: 1. The CDR3 sequence is 12 residues long. Written as DNA, the CDR3 is TGTGCCAGCAGTTCGGGACAGGATGAGCAGTTCTTC. It translates to CASSSGQDEQFF.

The chain employs TRBV19 and TRBJ1-5; a possible D gene is TRBD1 (6 bases). The CDR3 has 14 residues. Germline CDR1 and CDR2: LNHDA and SQIVND (reference sequence). V lost 9 bases to trimming and J lost 8 bases, with 20 bases between them. CDR3: CASESLTGLEPQHF. The CDR3 DNA reads as TGTGCCAGCGAGTCCCTGACAGGATTGGAGCCCCAGCATTTT.

The chain carries TRBV29-1 and TRBJ1-1; 7 nucleotides agree with TRBD1. Germline CDR1 is SQVTM and CDR2 is ANQGSEA. The CDR3 contains 12 residues. V was pared by 6 bases and J by 4 bases, with 5 bases of the junction left unmatched. CDR3 DNA: TGCAGCGTCCAGGGGGGCGTCACTGAAGCTTTCTTT. It codes for CSVQGGVTEAFF.

The chain is built from TRBV12-3 or TRBV12-4 and TRBJ1-5; maybe TRBD1 (5 bases). V was trimmed by 3 bases and J by 5 bases, leaving 8 bases between them. CDR3 size: 13 residues. DNA for the CDR3: TGTGCCAGCAGTTTTGGGACGGATCAGCCCCAGCATTTT. As protein: CASSFGTDQPQHF.

The rearrangement uses TRBV4-1 and TRBJ1-4, with a tentative D call TRBD1 (6 bases). Trimming took 0 bases from V and 2 from J, leaving 19 bases between them. Germline V CDR1 and CDR2: MGHRA, YSYEKL. The CDR3 has 19 residues. CDR3 DNA: TGCGCCAGCAGCCAAGATGGGACGCAGGGGAGTATTACTAATGAAAAACTGTTTTTT. Encoded protein: CASSQDGTQGSITNEKLFF.

V is TRBV11-2 and J is TRBJ1-1; D may be TRBD1 (6 bases). Trimming removed 5 bases from V and 7 bases from J, with 11 bases in between. The germline V gene encodes CDR1 SGHAT and CDR2 FQNNGV. This CDR3 has 12 amino acids. The CDR3 DNA is TGTGCCAGCAGCCGGGGGCATGTTGAAGCTTTCTTT. Translation: CASSRGHVEAFF. The whole variable domain, remainder taken from reference TRBV11-2 and TRBJ1-1, is EAGVAQSPRYKIIEKRQSVAFWCNPISGHATLYWYQQILGQGPKLLIQFQNNGVVDDSQLPKDRFSAERLKGVDSTLKIQPAKLEDSAVYLCASSRGHVEAFFGQGTRLTVV.

The V and J genes are TRBV6-5 and TRBJ1-5; D perhaps matches TRBD1 (5 bases). V was pared by 2 bases and J by 9 bases, with 14 bases between. The length of the CDR3 is 14 residues. Germline values: CDR1 MNHEY, CDR2 SVGAGI. CDR3 sequence reads: CASSYGQGHWPQHF. The CDR3 DNA follows: TGTGCCAGCAGTTACGGGCAGGGCCACTGGCCCCAGCATTTT.

To note about this clone: The sample carries other DNA sequences with the same CDR3. This chain joins TRBV7-9 and TRBJ2-3; D call uncertain. V shed 0 bases and J shed 0 bases, with 1 base lying between them. Germline CDR1 and CDR2: SEHNR and FQNEAQ (reference sequence). This CDR3 region has 13 residues. The DNA for the CDR3 is TGTGCCAGCAGCTTAGCTAGCACAGATACGCAGTATTTT. It codes for CASSLASTDTQYF.

The V call is TRBV3-1 (or the pseudogene TRBV3-2), the J call TRBJ2-1; 9 bases map to TRBD2. V dropped 1 base and J dropped 1; count of bases not matched to a gene: 2. CDR1 LGHDT and CDR2 YNNKEL come from the germline V gene (reference sequence). CDR3 length: 16 amino acids. CDR3 nucleotides: TGTGCCAGCAGCCAAGTGGCGGGGGGGTCCTACAATGAGCAGTTCTTC. Translating gives CASSQVAGGSYNEQFF.